The T cell receptor beta chain described here comes from a study of lymphopenia after photon versus proton radiotherapy. Overall study findings and caveats: After lymphocyte nadir, photon-treated repertoires showed oligoclonal expansion, especially CD8+ Temra. Relative stability marked proton patients; photon patients lost diversity and naive cells. Better survival with proton therapy was suggested as possible, not demonstrated. A bigger post-nadir fall in TCR diversity correlated inversely with survival time in deceased patients.

This clone is a singleton in its sample. The antigen remains undetermined. The method was immunoSEQ multiplex PCR; TCRdb's version includes in-frame clones alone and lacks a portion of them. Seen here are roughly 64,000 clones, around 90% observed once, and the top ten hold 9.5% to 15%. V shed 6 bases, J shed 2 bases, and the junction held 10 bases outside the gene matches. The CDR3 covers 15 residues. The V gene's germline CDR1 is SQVTM and CDR2 ANQGSEA. Source: peripheral blood, taken from a patient treated with proton-based radiotherapy. The receptor's source is a man at least 80 years old with esophageal cancer. The rearrangement joins TRBV29-1 to TRBJ2-7, with 10 bases identical to TRBD1. The CDR3 region has the DNA TGCAGCGTGGCAACCGGGACAGGGGACCCCTACGAGCAGTACTTC. It translates to CSVATGTGDPYEQYF.